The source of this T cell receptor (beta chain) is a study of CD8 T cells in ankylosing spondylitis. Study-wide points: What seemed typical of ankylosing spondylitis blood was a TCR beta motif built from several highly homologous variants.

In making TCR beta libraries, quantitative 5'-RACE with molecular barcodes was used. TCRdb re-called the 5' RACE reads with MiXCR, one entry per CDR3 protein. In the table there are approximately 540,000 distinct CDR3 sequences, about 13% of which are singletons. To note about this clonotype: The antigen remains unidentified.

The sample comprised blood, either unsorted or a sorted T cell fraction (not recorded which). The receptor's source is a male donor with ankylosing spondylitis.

In DNA, the CDR3 is TGTGCCAGCAGCCGAAACTTTGAGACCCAGTACTTC. This gives the protein CASSRNFETQYF. This sequence joins TRBV9 and TRBJ2-5; D remains ambiguous. Germline V CDR1 and CDR2: SGDLS, YYNGEE. Trimming took 4 bases from V and 5 from J, leaving 9 bases between them. The CDR3 sequence is 12 residues long. Full variable domain (remainder filled in from reference TRBV9 and TRBJ2-5): DSGVTQTPKHLITATGQRVTLRCSPRSGDLSVYWYQQSLDQGLQFLIQYYNGEERAKGNILERFSAQQFPDLHSELNLSSLELGDSALYFCASSRNFETQYFGPGTRLLVL.